One sample yielded the 4 T cell receptor beta chains listed below, sequenced in a study of technical replicates of blood from several donors. Clones were read by immunoSEQ multiplex PCR, and TCRdb kept only the in-frame ones, dropping some. This sample carries fewer than 100,000 clones, around 97% of them seen once, and the ten largest clones take 0.29%. The sequencing input was T cells isolated from PBMCs. These receptors all come from a human donor in good health.

This chain connects TRBV6-1 to TRBJ1-2; D remains unclear. V gave up 2 bases and J gave up 6 bases, with 19 bases separating them. The CDR3 sequence is 16 residues long. Germline V gene sequence: CDR1 MNHNS, CDR2 SASEGT. CDR3 residues: CASSEIVGVRLDGYTF. CDR3 sequence (DNA): TGTGCCAGCAGTGAAATTGTCGGGGTCCGGTTGGATGGCTACACCTTC.

The CDR3 DNA sequence: TGTGCCACCAGCAGAGATCTCGGCGGGGATTCGACCCAGCATTTT. Amino acids: CATSRDLGGDSTQHF. This chain uses TRBV15 with TRBJ1-5; D remains unclear. This CDR3 spans 15 amino acids. Germline assignment: CDR1 LNHNV and CDR2 YYDKDF (reference sequence). The V gene lost 0 bases and the J gene lost 11 bases, with 17 bases spanning the gap.

The chain links TRBV11-2 to TRBJ2-1; weak D call: TRBD2 (6 bases). Germline assignment: CDR1 SGHAT and CDR2 FQNNGV. CDR3 length: 14 residues. Trimming took 5 bases from V and 7 from J, leaving 15 bases between them. Written as DNA, the CDR3 is TGTGCCAGCAGCCCCACAGCTGCGGGGAATGAGCAGTTCTTC. Its protein is CASSPTAAGNEQFF.

The V call is TRBV7-9, the J call TRBJ1-1; D perhaps matches TRBD1 (6 bases). Deletions cut 10 bases from V and 0 bases from J, with 12 bases between. The CDR3 is 13 residues long. Germline CDR1 SEHNR, CDR2 FQNEAQ (reference sequence). CDR3 sequence: CANRQDMNTEAFF. The DNA of the CDR3 is TGTGCCAACAGACAGGACATGAACACTGAAGCTTTCTTT.